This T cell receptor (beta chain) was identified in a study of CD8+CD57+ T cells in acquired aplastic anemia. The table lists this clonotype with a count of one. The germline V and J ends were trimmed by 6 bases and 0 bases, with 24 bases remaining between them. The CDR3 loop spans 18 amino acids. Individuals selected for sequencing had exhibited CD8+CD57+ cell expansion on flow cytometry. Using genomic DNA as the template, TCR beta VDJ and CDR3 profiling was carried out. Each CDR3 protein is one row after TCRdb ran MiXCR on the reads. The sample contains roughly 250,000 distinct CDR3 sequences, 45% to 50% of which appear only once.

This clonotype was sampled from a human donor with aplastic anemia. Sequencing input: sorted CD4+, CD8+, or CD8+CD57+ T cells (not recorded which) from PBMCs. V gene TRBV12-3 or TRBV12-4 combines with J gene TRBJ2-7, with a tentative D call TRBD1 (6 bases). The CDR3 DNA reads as TGTGCCAGCAGAGTACAGGGCCAACTAAGGATCAGCTCCTACGAGCAGTACTTC. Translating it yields CASRVQGQLRISSYEQYF.